Listed here are 22 T cell receptor beta chains from one sample, sequenced in a study of OX40 agonist ivuxolimab in advanced cancers. Produced via immunoSEQ multiplex PCR; TCRdb's table is partial and in-frame only. The sample has 70,000 to 85,000 clones, around 80% seen once. The sequencing here drew on CD4+ or CD8+ T cells sorted from blood, taken in a trial of the OX40 agonist ivuxolimab. The receptors originated from an adult with an advanced solid tumor such as melanoma, head and neck, liver or kidney cancer.

V usage is TRBV14 and J usage is TRBJ2-7; the D gene is possibly TRBD2 (5 bases). The germline V gene has CDR1 SGHDN and CDR2 FVKESK. CDR3 size: 12 residues. V lost 4 bases and J 5 bases, leaving 9 bases between the germline ends. CDR3 residues: CASSRADHEQYF. The CDR3 bases are TGTGCCAGCAGCCGAGCGGACCACGAGCAGTACTTC.

The chain carries TRBV11-2 and TRBJ1-1, with unresolved D. CDR1 SGHAT and CDR2 FQNNGV come from the germline V gene. There are 14 residues in the CDR3. V lost 7 bases and J lost 1, with 13 bases in between. CDR3 in DNA: TGTGCCAGCACTGCGCCCCCGTCGAACACTGAAGCTTTCTTT. It translates to CASTAPPSNTEAFF.

This clone has only one observation. This sequence joins TRBV5-1 and TRBJ1-1, with D perhaps TRBD1 (5 bases). The CDR3 is made up of 14 amino acids. The germline CDR1 and CDR2 sequences are SGHRS and YFSETQ. The V end lost 4 bases, the J end lost 4 bases, and 14 bases lay between the germline ends. CDR3 nucleotides: TGCGCCAGCAGCCGGGGCACGCAGGGCACTGAAGCTTTCTTT. Encoded protein: CASSRGTQGTEAFF.

CDR3 nucleotide sequence: TGTGCCAGCAGCTTCAGACCCGACGAGCGCTATGGCTACACCTTC. Residues: CASSFRPDERYGYTF. The rearrangement uses TRBV7-2 and TRBJ1-2; no reliable D call. V was trimmed by 3 bases and J by 4 bases, leaving 15 bases between them. This CDR3 spans 15 amino acids. Germline V gene data show CDR1 as SGHTA and CDR2 as FQGNSA.

The chain couples TRBV6-5 to TRBJ2-7; 7 nucleotides align to TRBD1. This CDR3 has 15 residues. The germline CDR1 and CDR2 sequences are MNHEY and SVGAGI. With 2 bases clipped from V and 4 bases from J, the junction kept 8 bases outside the gene matches. CDR3 DNA: TGTGCCAGCAGTTACCGGCTCCAGACAGGGTACGAGCAGTACTTC. Protein sequence: CASSYRLQTGYEQYF.

Remarks on this clone: The sample carries other DNA sequences with the same CDR3. This sequence joins TRBV6-5 and TRBJ1-1; D is unclear. Per the germline V gene, CDR1 is MNHEY and CDR2 is SVGAGI. V was shortened by 1 base and J by 8 bases, with 11 bases between the two germline ends. The CDR3 sequence is 13 residues long. This CDR3 reads CASSYYSGTEAFF. DNA for the CDR3: TGTGCCAGCAGTTACTATTCAGGCACCGAAGCTTTCTTT.

The chain joins TRBV7-8 to TRBJ1-4; no definite D call. In germline, CDR1 is SGHVS, CDR2 FQNEAQ. Trimming cost V 6 bases and J 8 bases, with 10 bases left between them. CDR3 length: 12 amino acids. The CDR3 nucleotides read TGTGCCAGCAGTCTTAGAGGGGAAAAACTGTTTTTT. Protein sequence: CASSLRGEKLFF.

The chain employs TRBV7-2 and TRBJ1-1; 12 bases fit TRBD1. The germline CDR1 and CDR2 sequences are SGHTA and FQGNSA. Trimming cost V 1 base and J 5 bases; bases outside gene matches: 2. This CDR3 contains 15 residues. CDR3: CASSLVGQGATEAFF. In DNA, the CDR3 is TGTGCCAGCAGCTTAGTGGGACAGGGGGCGACTGAAGCTTTCTTT.

The CDR3 protein is CASSIAGRGSTEAFF. CDR3 DNA: TGTGCCAGTAGTATTGCGGGGAGGGGATCCACTGAAGCTTTCTTT. The chain employs TRBV19 and TRBJ1-1, with D possibly being TRBD1 (5 bases). Trimming left V 3 bases short and J 4 bases short, with 15 bases between. Germline CDR1 reads LNHDA; CDR2 reads SQIVND (reference sequence). The CDR3 has 15 amino acids. Based on the CDR3 plus reference TRBV19 and TRBJ1-1, the full variable domain is DGGITQSPKYLFRKEGQNVTLSCEQNLNHDAMYWYRQDPGQGLRLIYYSQIVNDFQKGDIAEGYSVSREKKESFPLTVTSAQKNPTAFYLCASSIAGRGSTEAFFGQGTRLTVV.

V gene TRBV2 combines with J gene TRBJ1-3; D is undetermined. V dropped 4 bases and J dropped 11 bases, with 18 bases sitting between them. The CDR3 is 14 residues long. Germline values: CDR1 SNHLY, CDR2 FYNNEI. CDR3 coding DNA: TGTGCCAGCAGTGGCTTCGGTCGGAGGAACGCCATATATTTT. Translating gives CASSGFGRRNAIYF.

The chain employs TRBV6-5 and TRBJ1-2, with D possibly TRBD1 on 6 matching bases. Trimming cost V 7 bases and J 8 bases, with 14 bases left between them. Germline CDR1 is MNHEY and CDR2 is SVGAGI. The CDR3 sequence is 12 residues long. CDR3 sequence reads: CASKIMGGGYTF. CDR3 DNA sequence: TGTGCCAGCAAAATAATGGGGGGCGGCTACACCTTC.

This chain uses TRBV5-6 with TRBJ1-5; TRBD1 matches 10 bases. The CDR3 length is 15 residues. Trimming cost V 1 base and J 4 bases; bases outside gene matches: 2. Germline V gives CDR1 SGHDT, CDR2 YYEEEE. The DNA of the CDR3 is TGTGCCAGCAGCTTGTTGGGACAGGGGAATCAGCCCCAGCATTTT. Residues: CASSLLGQGNQPQHF.

The rearrangement joins TRBV11-2 to TRBJ2-7; D ambiguous. Germline CDR1 and CDR2: SGHAT and FQNNGV. The CDR3 extends over 15 amino acids. Trimming cost V 6 bases and J 3 bases, with 18 bases left between them. The CDR3 spells CASRVVWGDLYEQYF. The CDR3 nucleotides read TGTGCCAGCAGAGTAGTCTGGGGTGACCTCTACGAGCAGTACTTC.

V and J are TRBV7-9 and TRBJ1-2; TRBD1 matches 8 bases. The CDR3 contains 14 residues. J was trimmed by 3 bases and V by 7 bases; bases with no gene match: 7. Germline CDR1 and CDR2: SEHNR and FQNEAQ (reference sequence). The CDR3 reads CASNHPTGDYGYTF. CDR3 sequence (DNA): TGTGCCAGCAACCACCCGACAGGGGACTATGGCTACACCTTC. The whole variable domain, filled in from reference TRBV7-9 and TRBJ1-2, reads DTGVSQNPRHKITKRGQNVTFRCDPISEHNRLYWYRQTLGQGPEFLTYFQNEAQLEKSRLLSDRFSAERPKGSFSTLEIQRTEQGDSAMYLCASNHPTGDYGYTFGSGTRLTVV.

Remarks on this clone: A junction end diverges from the germline sequence, so it may reflect a read error. V gene TRBV5-4 combines with J gene TRBJ2-2; 8 bases fit TRBD2. Germline CDR1 SGHNT, CDR2 YYREEE (reference sequence). This CDR3 is built from 16 residues. The chain's CDR3 is CASSPRAGVYTGELFF. The DNA of the CDR3 is TGCGCCAGCAGCCCCCGAGCGGGGGTCTACACCGGGGAGCTGTTTTTT.

The gene calls are TRBV25-1 and TRBJ2-3, with 12 bases aligning to TRBD2. Germline loops: CDR1 MGHDK, CDR2 SYGVNS. Losses at the gene ends were 3 bases for V and 3 bases for J; bases not matched to a gene: 7. CDR3 length: 17 amino acids. The CDR3 DNA is TGTGCCAGCAGTGATCCATCTAGCGGGGGGGCAACAGATACGCAGTATTTT. This gives the protein CASSDPSSGGATDTQYF.

The V and J genes are TRBV5-1 and TRBJ1-2; no clear D. Looked up from germline, CDR1 is SGHRS and CDR2 is YFSETQ. V dropped 3 bases and J dropped 2 bases, with 11 bases sitting between them. The CDR3 length is 14 residues. Written as DNA, the CDR3 is TGCGCCAGCAGCTCGGGTCTTCACAACTATGGCTACACCTTC. Protein: CASSSGLHNYGYTF. Combining the CDR3 with reference TRBV5-1 and TRBJ1-2 gives the whole variable domain KAGVTQTPRYLIKTRGQQVTLSCSPISGHRSVSWYQQTPGQGLQFLFEYFSETQRNKGNFPGRFSGRQFSNSRSEMNVSTLELGDSALYLCASSSGLHNYGYTFGSGTRLTVV.

This chain joins TRBV6-5 and TRBJ2-7, with D possibly TRBD1 on 6 matching bases. The CDR3 length is 13 residues. CDR1 is MNHEY, CDR2 SVGAGI, per germline. The germline V and J ends were trimmed by 5 bases and 6 bases, with 14 bases remaining between them. CDR3 DNA: TGTGCCAGCAGTCCCACCGGGACACGCGAGCAGTACTTC. This gives the protein CASSPTGTREQYF.

This clone is a singleton in its sample. One end of the junction is discordant with germline, which a read error may explain. The CDR3 region is CASSIGAYPGSIGDSVF. CDR3 nucleotides: TGTGCCAGTAGTATTGGGGCCTACCCGGGGAGTATTGGCGACTCGGTTTTT. The chain is built from TRBV19 and TRBJ1-4, with TRBD1 as a possible D gene (5 bases). Germline loops: CDR1 LNHDA, CDR2 SQIVND (reference sequence). This CDR3 comprises 17 residues.

The rearrangement uses TRBV11-2 and TRBJ1-3, with D tentatively TRBD1 (6 bases). The germline V gene has CDR1 SGHAT and CDR2 FQNNGV. With 1 base removed from V and 4 bases from J, the gap between germline ends came to 8 bases. The CDR3 has 14 amino acids. CDR3 protein: CASSLGTEGNTIYF. The CDR3 DNA follows: TGTGCCAGCAGCTTAGGGACAGAAGGAAACACCATATATTTT. The full variable domain, with the rest looked up from reference TRBV11-2 and TRBJ1-3, is EAGVAQSPRYKIIEKRQSVAFWCNPISGHATLYWYQQILGQGPKLLIQFQNNGVVDDSQLPKDRFSAERLKGVDSTLKIQPAKLEDSAVYLCASSLGTEGNTIYFGEGSWLTVV.

V and J are TRBV5-1 and TRBJ2-6; 13 bases are shared with TRBD2. J gave up 0 bases and V 2 bases, and 2 bases lay outside the gene matches. Germline V gives CDR1 SGHRS, CDR2 YFSETQ. The CDR3 runs 18 residues. The CDR3 here is CASSLRLAGGSGANVLTF. In DNA form, the CDR3 reads TGCGCCAGCAGCTTACGACTAGCGGGGGGCTCTGGGGCCAACGTCCTGACTTTC.

The J gene is TRBJ2-3, the V gene TRBV29-1; 7 nucleotides agree with TRBD1. The CDR3 consists of 14 residues. The V gene end was trimmed by 5 bases and the J gene end by 1 base; junction bases not matched to a gene: 6. Per the germline V gene, CDR1 is SQVTM and CDR2 is ANQGSEA. CDR3 residues: CSVTRGGRTDTQYF. In DNA, the CDR3 is TGCAGCGTTACTCGAGGGGGCCGCACAGATACGCAGTATTTT.